This T cell receptor (beta chain) was retrieved from a study of cytomegalovirus exposure and HLA in healthy donors. Broader study findings: Earlier analysis found most TCR beta V segments productive about 90% or about 30% of the time. The authors judged a highly shared variant cluster likely a sequencing artifact. CMV serostatus was the only recorded immune exposure for donors.

The PCR employed 60 Vbeta primers together with 13 Jbeta primers. Authors' data handling: Later reanalysis found approximately 80 million unique TCR beta chains, roughly 10 million of them shared. Clones were read by immunoSEQ multiplex PCR, and TCRdb kept only the in-frame ones, dropping some. D and trimming come from the DNA, and the V and J calls and clone size come from that table. This table lists just over 200,000 clones. With respect to this clone: What it recognizes is unknown.

Germline assignment: CDR1 MDHEN and CDR2 SYDVKM. CDR3 size: 15 residues. V lost 4 bases and J lost 4, with 16 bases in between. The origin of this receptor is a girl aged 2 to 10 in good health and CMV-seropositive. The J gene is TRBJ1-2, the V gene TRBV28; TRBD1 might be the D (5 bases). Input material: PBMCs. CDR3: CASSSPAGESYGYTF. The DNA of the CDR3 is TGTGCCAGCAGTTCCCCTGCGGGGGAGAGCTATGGCTACACCTTC.